A single sample is the source of the 27 T cell receptor beta chains below, sequenced in a study of cytomegalovirus exposure and HLA in healthy donors. Data came from immunoSEQ multiplex PCR; TCRdb stores just in-frame clones and leaves some out. The data hold 90,000 to 150,000 clones, with 88% observed a single time. Source material: PBMCs. Receptors were obtained from a woman aged 18-29 years in good health and CMV-seropositive.

The chain has TRBV30 and TRBJ2-3, with 10 bases lining up with TRBD2. The CDR3 consists of 15 residues. Germline CDR1 reads GTSNPN; CDR2 reads SVGIG (reference sequence). The V gene end was trimmed by 4 bases and the J gene end by 0 bases; junction bases not matched to a gene: 4. The CDR3 reads CAWKPGLASTDTQYF. The CDR3, as DNA: TGTGCCTGGAAACCGGGACTAGCGAGCACAGATACGCAGTATTTT.

The chain employs TRBV28 and TRBJ2-7; D ambiguous. V was cut by 5 bases and J by 3 bases, with 5 bases left in between. The CDR3 is 11 amino acids. CDR1 is MDHEN, CDR2 SYDVKM, per germline. This chain's CDR3 is CASSVHYEQYF. For the CDR3, the DNA is TGTGCCAGCAGTGTCCACTACGAGCAGTACTTC.

The chain couples TRBV7-3 to TRBJ2-3; D might be TRBD2 (5 bases). The length of the CDR3 is 14 residues. Germline V gives CDR1 SGHTA, CDR2 FQGTGA. V was clipped by 4 bases and J by 6 bases, with 14 bases between them. CDR3 DNA: TGTGCCAGCAGCTCGCCATCTAGCCCGGATACGCAGTATTTT. Residues: CASSSPSSPDTQYF.

The chain joins TRBV7-3 to TRBJ2-1; unclear D gene. The length of the CDR3 is 15 residues. Germline-derived CDR1 and CDR2 are SGHTA and FQGTGA. Trimming stripped 4 bases from V and 0 bases from J, with 10 bases between. As DNA, the CDR3 is TGTGCCAGCAGCTCCAGACGGAGCTCCTACAATGAGCAGTTCTTC. Protein: CASSSRRSSYNEQFF.

The gene calls are TRBV7-9 and TRBJ2-4; a possible D gene is TRBD2 (5 bases). The germline V and J ends were trimmed by 8 bases and 2 bases, with 13 bases remaining between them. CDR3 size: 14 residues. Germline V gives CDR1 SEHNR, CDR2 FQNEAQ (reference sequence). The CDR3 region has the DNA TGTGCCAGCGGCGGCGGGCTGTCCAAAAACATTCAGTACTTC. This encodes CASGGGLSKNIQYF.

The chain employs TRBV10-3 and TRBJ1-2; TRBD1 matches at 7 bases. The germline V gene has CDR1 ENHRY and CDR2 SYGVKD. V was pared by 6 bases and J by 6 bases, with 4 bases of the junction left unmatched. This CDR3 region has 12 residues. The CDR3 here is CAIRGTGDGYTF. The CDR3 DNA reads TGTGCCATCAGGGGTACAGGGGATGGCTACACCTTC.

The V gene is TRBV9, the J gene TRBJ1-4, with 7 bases that match TRBD1. Germline V gene sequence: CDR1 SGDLS, CDR2 YYNGEE. This CDR3 spans 15 amino acids. V lost 3 bases, J lost 5 bases, and 7 bases stayed unmatched. The CDR3 sequence: CASSGTGAPNEKLFF. The CDR3 DNA sequence: TGTGCCAGCAGCGGTACAGGGGCCCCCAATGAAAAACTGTTTTTT.

The CDR3 sequence: CAISVTYMNTEAFF. The CDR3 DNA is TGTGCCATCAGTGTAACGTACATGAACACTGAAGCTTTCTTT. This chain joins TRBV10-3 and TRBJ1-1, with D hard to call. Germline assignment: CDR1 ENHRY and CDR2 SYGVKD. The CDR3 loop spans 14 amino acids. Between the trimmed V and J ends, which lost 4 bases and 0 bases, there was a span of 9 bases.

V and J are TRBV9 and TRBJ2-7; D is uncertain. Germline CDR1 and CDR2: SGDLS and YYNGEE. The CDR3 spans 14 residues. V dropped 0 bases and J dropped 0 bases, with 7 bases sitting between them. Written as DNA, the CDR3 is TGTGCCAGCAGCGTAGGATCGGGCTCCTACGAGCAGTACTTC. It is translated as CASSVGSGSYEQYF.

Only a few counts were recorded for this clone. The chain couples TRBV11-3 to TRBJ1-1, with D perhaps matching TRBD1 (5 bases). V lost 3 bases to trimming and J lost 9 bases, with 11 bases between them. CDR1 is SGHNT and CDR2 is YENEEA in the germline V gene. This CDR3 is built from 12 residues. The CDR3 reads CASSLTVGKAFF. The CDR3, as DNA: TGTGCCAGCAGCTTGACAGTGGGGAAAGCTTTCTTT.

This chain connects TRBV18 to TRBJ2-4; 8 bases are a match to TRBD1. Unmatched junction bases numbered 8, after V lost 1 base and J lost 0 bases. Per the germline V gene, CDR1 is KGHSH and CDR2 is LQKENI. This CDR3 comprises 18 residues. The CDR3 protein is CASSPLRQGILAKNIQYF. The CDR3 DNA follows: TGTGCCAGCTCACCACTCCGACAGGGGATTCTAGCCAAAAACATTCAGTACTTC.

The chain joins TRBV5-1 to TRBJ2-5; no clear D gene. CDR1 and CDR2 (germline): SGHRS, YFSETQ. V was trimmed by 7 bases and J by 0 bases, leaving 7 bases between them. This CDR3 has 12 amino acids. CDR3 nucleotide sequence: TGCGCCAGCCCGACATACCAAGAGACCCAGTACTTC. Translation gives CASPTYQETQYF.

This clone came up once. V usage is TRBV7-8 and J usage is TRBJ1-3, with D unclear. Germline V gives CDR1 SGHVS, CDR2 FQNEAQ. Trimming removed 6 bases from V and 4 bases from J, with 7 bases in between. The length of the CDR3 is 12 residues. CDR3 DNA: TGTGCCAGCAGTCGAGGAGGAAACACCATATATTTT. Translation gives CASSRGGNTIYF.

Notes on this clone: The germline gene is not matched at one end of the junction; a read error may be the cause. The chain is built from TRBV7-7 and TRBJ2-2; possible D gene TRBD2, 5 bases. Germline V gene sequence: CDR1 SSHAT, CDR2 FNYEAQ (reference sequence). The CDR3 extends over 13 amino acids. The DNA for the CDR3 is TGTGCTAGCAGCTTTTCGGGGAGCGGGGAGCTGTTTTTT. Translating it yields CASSFSGSGELFF.

This chain connects TRBV4-1 to TRBJ1-4; unclear D gene. The germline gives CDR1 MGHRA, CDR2 YSYEKL. Between the trimmed V and J ends, which lost 3 bases and 7 bases, there was a span of 18 bases. There are 16 residues in the CDR3. CDR3 nucleotide sequence: TGCGCCAGCAGCCATCCCCCCCGGGGAGGGCGTGAAAAACTGTTTTTT. Protein product: CASSHPPRGGREKLFF.

The chain joins TRBV10-3 to TRBJ1-1; D is perhaps TRBD1 (6 bases). The germline V gene has CDR1 ENHRY and CDR2 SYGVKD. The length of the CDR3 is 13 residues. Trimming left V 4 bases short and J 3 bases short, with 9 bases between. For the CDR3, the DNA is TGTGCCATCAGTGTCAGGGGAGACACTGAAGCTTTCTTT. Translating it yields CAISVRGDTEAFF.

The CDR3: CASSLQGQGTEAFF. For the CDR3, the DNA is TGTGCCAGCAGCTTACAGGGGCAGGGCACTGAAGCTTTCTTT. V usage is TRBV7-6 and J usage is TRBJ1-1, with a tentative D call TRBD1 (6 bases). V was pared by 2 bases and J by 4 bases, with 11 bases between. CDR1 and CDR2 (germline): SGHVS, FNYEAQ. CDR3 length: 14 residues. Using reference TRBV7-6 and TRBJ1-1 for the parts outside the CDR3, the full variable domain is GAGVSQSPRYKVTKRGQDVALRCDPISGHVSLYWYRQALGQGPEFLTYFNYEAQQDKSGLPNDRFSAERPEGSISTLTIQRTEQRDSAMYRCASSLQGQGTEAFFGQGTRLTVV.

Remarks on this clone: Distinct nucleotide sequences in the sample also encode this CDR3. The J gene is TRBJ2-5, the V gene TRBV7-9; D not resolved. The CDR3 runs 11 residues. Trimming left V 4 bases short and J 3 bases short, with 3 bases between. Looked up from germline, CDR1 is SEHNR and CDR2 is FQNEAQ (reference sequence). CDR3 sequence reads: CASSSEETQYF. DNA of the CDR3: TGTGCCAGCAGCTCCGAAGAGACCCAGTACTTC. The complete variable domain, with remaining parts taken from reference TRBV7-9 and TRBJ2-5, reads DTGVSQNPRHKITKRGQNVTFRCDPISEHNRLYWYRQTLGQGPEFLTYFQNEAQLEKSRLLSDRFSAERPKGSFSTLEIQRTEQGDSAMYLCASSSEETQYFGPGTRLLVL.

The chain combines TRBV6-6 with TRBJ2-1; 7 bases are shared with TRBD1. Germline lookup yields CDR1 MNHNY and CDR2 SVGAGI (reference sequence). With V trimmed by 6 bases and J by 1 base, 9 bases remained unmatched. The length of the CDR3 is 16 residues. CDR3 DNA: TGTGCCAGCAGATCTACCGGGACAGAGTCCTACAATGAGCAGTTCTTC. Its translation: CASRSTGTESYNEQFF.

The V and J genes are TRBV6-1 and TRBJ2-7; the D is unclear. Trimming left V 2 bases short and J 2 bases short, with 13 bases between. Germline CDR1 is MNHNS and CDR2 is SASEGT. CDR3 length: 15 amino acids. Here the CDR3 reads CASSEKAVLAYEQYF. CDR3 bases: TGTGCCAGCAGTGAAAAGGCGGTGTTAGCCTACGAGCAGTACTTC.

This sequence joins TRBV30 and TRBJ2-1; possible D gene TRBD2, 5 bases. Looked up from germline, CDR1 is GTSNPN and CDR2 is SVGIG (reference sequence). V was cut by 1 base and J by 5 bases, with 9 bases left in between. The CDR3 contains 13 residues. This CDR3 reads CAWSGRADNEQFF. The CDR3 region has the DNA TGTGCCTGGAGTGGGCGGGCCGACAATGAGCAGTTCTTC.

The V and J genes are TRBV30 and TRBJ1-1; no firm D call. This CDR3 contains 15 residues. Germline V CDR1 and CDR2: GTSNPN, SVGIG (reference sequence). Trimming removed 3 bases from V and 0 bases from J, with 14 bases in between. The CDR3 bases are TGTGCCTGGAGGCGCGAGCGGCAGATGAACACTGAAGCTTTCTTT. Amino acids: CAWRRERQMNTEAFF.

The chain recombines TRBV11-2 with TRBJ2-7; D might be TRBD2 (6 bases). Trimming took off 6 bases at V and 6 bases at J, with 15 bases between the two ends. Germline CDR1 reads SGHAT; CDR2 reads FQNNGV. The CDR3 has 13 amino acids. The CDR3 coding sequence is TGTGCCAGCAGTTCTCTGCGGGATTCCGAGCAGTACTTC. The encoded protein is CASSSLRDSEQYF.

The rearrangement uses TRBV18 and TRBJ2-7; TRBD1 matches 7 bases. The CDR3 contains 14 residues. The germline gives CDR1 KGHSH, CDR2 LQKENI. Trimming removed 0 bases from V and 5 bases from J; junction bases left unmatched: 4. CDR3 sequence: CASSPPGGYNEQYF. CDR3 DNA sequence: TGTGCCAGCTCACCACCAGGGGGCTACAACGAGCAGTACTTC.

The rearrangement links TRBV7-3 to TRBJ2-2; no clear D gene. This CDR3 has 13 residues. The V end lost 5 bases, the J end lost 4 bases, and 8 bases lay between the germline ends. Germline V gene sequence: CDR1 SGHTA, CDR2 FQGTGA. This CDR3 is CASSPSPTGELFF. For the CDR3, the DNA is TGTGCCAGCAGCCCGAGTCCCACCGGGGAGCTGTTTTTT.

This clone was seen a handful of times. The chain is built from TRBV5-1 and TRBJ2-3, with 13 bases that match TRBD2. J lost 0 bases, V lost 4 bases, and 8 bases had no gene match. The germline gives CDR1 SGHRS, CDR2 YFSETQ. CDR3 size: 18 residues. The CDR3 protein is CASSTKTSGGPSTDTQYF. DNA of the CDR3: TGCGCCAGCAGCACGAAGACTAGCGGGGGGCCTAGCACAGATACGCAGTATTTT.

The chain has TRBV4-1 and TRBJ1-1; D unresolved. The CDR3 contains 14 residues. Germline CDR1 is MGHRA and CDR2 is YSYEKL. The V end was cut by 1 base, the J end by 2 bases, with 8 bases between. The CDR3 is CASSQVTGNTEAFF. DNA for the CDR3: TGCGCCAGCAGCCAAGTTACGGGTAACACTGAAGCTTTCTTT.